This T cell receptor beta chain was obtained from a study of blood T cells in healthy people across ages. The study's findings and limits: Age advanced and TCR beta diversity per million T cells fell, roughly linearly.

Germline values: CDR1 SGHVS, CDR2 FNYEAQ. V lost 0 bases, J lost 7 bases, and 21 bases lay in between. The CDR3 is 18 amino acids. This clonotype was counted between two and nine times. Its cognate antigen is unknown. The individuals who served as donors were healthy Caucasians living in Russia, aged about 6 to 100. The use of a sample-barcoded 5' primer and a J-beta primer mix characterized a second PCR of roughly 6 to 11 cycles. A template-switch adaptor that had 12 random nucleotides put a tag on each cDNA molecule. Individual samples furnished no less than 2.5 million CDR3-containing paired-end reads apiece. TCRdb re-analysed the 5' RACE reads in MiXCR, keeping a single row per CDR3 protein. The sample lists approximately 800,000 distinct CDR3 sequences, 53% occurring once.

The rearrangement links TRBV7-6 to TRBJ1-4; D is perhaps TRBD1 (6 bases). The specimen sequenced was blood. The receptor was derived from an elderly man in good health. In DNA, the CDR3 is TGTGCCAGCAGCTTAGCGAATCCAGGGGCCAGACAGTTTGAAAAACTGTTTTTT. This sequence encodes CASSLANPGARQFEKLFF.